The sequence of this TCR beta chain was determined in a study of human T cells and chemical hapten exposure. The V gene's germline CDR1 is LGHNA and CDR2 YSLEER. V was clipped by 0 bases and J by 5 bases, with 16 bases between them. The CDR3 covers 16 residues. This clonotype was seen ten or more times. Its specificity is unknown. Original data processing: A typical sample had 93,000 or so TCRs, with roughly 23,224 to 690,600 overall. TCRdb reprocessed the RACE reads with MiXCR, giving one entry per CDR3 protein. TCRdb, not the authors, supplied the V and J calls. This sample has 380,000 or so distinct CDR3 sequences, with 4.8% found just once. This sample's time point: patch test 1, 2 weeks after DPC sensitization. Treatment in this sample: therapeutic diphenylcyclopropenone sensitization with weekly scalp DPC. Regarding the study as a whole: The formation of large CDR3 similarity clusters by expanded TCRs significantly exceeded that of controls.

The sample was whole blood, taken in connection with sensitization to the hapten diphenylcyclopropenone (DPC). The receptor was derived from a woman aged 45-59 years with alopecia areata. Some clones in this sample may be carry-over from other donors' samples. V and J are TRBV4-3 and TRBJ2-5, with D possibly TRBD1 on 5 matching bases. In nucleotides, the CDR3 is TGCGCCAGCAGCCAAGAAGTAGTCATGGGGCACGAGACCCAGTACTTC. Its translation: CASSQEVVMGHETQYF.